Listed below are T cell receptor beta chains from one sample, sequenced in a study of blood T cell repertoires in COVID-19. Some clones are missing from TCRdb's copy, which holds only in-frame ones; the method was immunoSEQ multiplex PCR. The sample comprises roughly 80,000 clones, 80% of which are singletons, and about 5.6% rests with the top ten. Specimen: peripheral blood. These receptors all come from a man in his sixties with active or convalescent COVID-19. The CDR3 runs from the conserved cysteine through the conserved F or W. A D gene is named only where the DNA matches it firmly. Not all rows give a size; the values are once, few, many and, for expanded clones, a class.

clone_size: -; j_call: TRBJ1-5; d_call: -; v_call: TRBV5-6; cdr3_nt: TGTGCCAGCAGCCACCCCACCGCCAGGGCGTCCAATCAGCCCCAGCATTTT; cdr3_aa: CASSHPTARASNQPQHF
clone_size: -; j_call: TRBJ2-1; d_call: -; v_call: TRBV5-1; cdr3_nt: TGCGCCAGCCTACCTCGGGTCGGTGGTGAGCAGTTCTTC; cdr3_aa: CASLPRVGGEQFF
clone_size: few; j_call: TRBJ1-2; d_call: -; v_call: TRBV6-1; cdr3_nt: TGTGCCAGCAGTGTCCCCCGAGGGACACCTTCTAACTATGGCTACACCTTC; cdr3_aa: CASSVPRGTPSNYGYTF
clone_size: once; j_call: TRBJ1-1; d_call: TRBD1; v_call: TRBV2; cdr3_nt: TGTGCCAGCAGATGGACAGGGGCCACTGAAGCTTTCTTT; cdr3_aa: CASRWTGATEAFF
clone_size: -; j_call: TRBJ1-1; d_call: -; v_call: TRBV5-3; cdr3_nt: TGTGCCAGAAACGACGTCGGAGGGGTTGGCACTGAAGCTTTCTTT; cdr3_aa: CARNDVGGVGTEAFF
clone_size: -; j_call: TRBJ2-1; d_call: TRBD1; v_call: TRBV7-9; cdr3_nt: TGTGCCAGCAGCCTCGAAACAGGACAGGCAGAGCAGTTCTTC; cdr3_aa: CASSLETGQAEQFF
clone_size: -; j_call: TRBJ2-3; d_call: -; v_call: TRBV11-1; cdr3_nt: TGTGCCAGCAGCTCCGGGGGTACGCAGTATTTT; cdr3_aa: CASSSGGTQYF
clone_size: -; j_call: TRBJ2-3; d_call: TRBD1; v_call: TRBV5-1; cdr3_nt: TGCGCCAGCAGCTTCGGACAGGGGAACACAGATACGCAGTATTTT; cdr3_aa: CASSFGQGNTDTQYF
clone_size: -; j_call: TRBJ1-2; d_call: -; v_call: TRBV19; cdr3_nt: TGTGCCAGTAGTATGGGCCCGGGGGGCAGCTATGGCTACACCTTC; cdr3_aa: CASSMGPGGSYGYTF
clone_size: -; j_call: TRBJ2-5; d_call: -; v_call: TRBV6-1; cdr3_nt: TGTGCCAGCAGTGAAAGGCCAGGATACCAAGAGACCCAGTACTTC; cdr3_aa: CASSERPGYQETQYF
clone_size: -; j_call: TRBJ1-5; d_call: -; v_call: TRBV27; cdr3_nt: TGTGCCAGCAGTTTTGACAGCAAGCATCAGCCCCAGCATTTT; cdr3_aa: CASSFDSKHQPQHF
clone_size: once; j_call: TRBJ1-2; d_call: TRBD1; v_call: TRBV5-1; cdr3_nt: TGCGCCAGCGGCCGGGACAGGGATGGCTACACCTTC; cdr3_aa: CASGRDRDGYTF
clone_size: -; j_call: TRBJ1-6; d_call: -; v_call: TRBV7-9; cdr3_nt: TGTGCCAGCAGCGGGGAGTATAATTCACCCCTCCACTTT; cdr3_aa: CASSGEYNSPLHF
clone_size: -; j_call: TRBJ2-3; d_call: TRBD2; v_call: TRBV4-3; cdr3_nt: TGCGCCAGCAGCCAGATAGCGGGGGGGAGGGATACGCAGTATTTT; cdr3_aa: CASSQIAGGRDTQYF
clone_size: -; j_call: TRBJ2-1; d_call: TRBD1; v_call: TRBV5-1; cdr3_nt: TGCGCCAGCAGCGGCCGGGACAGCTCCTACAATGAGCAGTTCTTC; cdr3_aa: CASSGRDSSYNEQFF
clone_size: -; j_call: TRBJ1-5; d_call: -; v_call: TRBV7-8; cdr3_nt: TGTGCCAGCAGCCTGAGACAGGTCCCCGAAAGTAGCAATCAGCCCCAGCATTTT; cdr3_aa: CASSLRQVPESSNQPQHF
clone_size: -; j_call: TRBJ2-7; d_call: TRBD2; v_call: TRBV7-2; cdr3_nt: TGTGCCAGCGAATGGGGCGGCGGGGGGCCCGGGGAGCAGTACTTC; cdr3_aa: CASEWGGGGPGEQYF
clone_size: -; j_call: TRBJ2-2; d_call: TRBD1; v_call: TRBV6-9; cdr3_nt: TGTGCCAGCAGTTATTCGACCGGGACAGGGGGTACGACCGGGGAGCTGTTTTTT; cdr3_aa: CASSYSTGTGGTTGELFF
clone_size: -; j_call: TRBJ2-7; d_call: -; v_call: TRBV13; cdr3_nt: TGTGCCAGCAGCTCCGACCCGGAGGGGGCGGAAACTCCCTACGAGCAGTACTTC; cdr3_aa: CASSSDPEGAETPYEQYF
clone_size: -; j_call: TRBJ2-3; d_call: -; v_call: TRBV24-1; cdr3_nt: TGTGCCCCCCTCTCAGATACGCAGTATTTT; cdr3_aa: CAPLSDTQYF
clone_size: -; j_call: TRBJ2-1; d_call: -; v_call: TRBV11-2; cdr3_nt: TGTGCCAGCAGCGAGGGACAAGGCGGCTACAATGAGCAGTTCTTC; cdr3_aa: CASSEGQGGYNEQFF
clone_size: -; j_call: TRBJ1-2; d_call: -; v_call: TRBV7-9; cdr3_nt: TGTGCCAGCAGCTTAAAACAGGAGGGGGGCTACACCTTC; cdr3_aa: CASSLKQEGGYTF
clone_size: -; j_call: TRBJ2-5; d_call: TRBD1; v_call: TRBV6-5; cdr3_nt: TGTGCCACCACAAGACAGGGGGCGCGGGAGACCCAGTACTTC; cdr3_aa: CATTRQGARETQYF
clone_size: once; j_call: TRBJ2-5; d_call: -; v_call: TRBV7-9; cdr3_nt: TGTGCCAGCAGCCGCCCCGGGACACTTGAGACCCAGTACTTC; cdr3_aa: CASSRPGTLETQYF
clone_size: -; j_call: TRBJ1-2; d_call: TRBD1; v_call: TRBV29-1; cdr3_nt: TGCAGCGTTACCGGGACAGAGGGGGGTTCTAACTATGGCTACACCTTC; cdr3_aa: CSVTGTEGGSNYGYTF
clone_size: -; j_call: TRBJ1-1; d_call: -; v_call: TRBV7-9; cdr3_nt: TGTGCCAGCAGCTTAGCGAGCGGGGGGGGCACTGAAGCTTTCTTT; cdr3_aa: CASSLASGGGTEAFF
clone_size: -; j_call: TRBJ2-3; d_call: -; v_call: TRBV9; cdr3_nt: TGTGCCAGCAGCGCCGAGGGACTCGGCACAGATACGCAGTATTTT; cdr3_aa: CASSAEGLGTDTQYF
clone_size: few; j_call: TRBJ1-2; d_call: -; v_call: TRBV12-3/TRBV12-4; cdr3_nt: TGTGCCACCTTGGGGGCCGCTAACTATGGCTACACCTTC; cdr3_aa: CATLGAANYGYTF
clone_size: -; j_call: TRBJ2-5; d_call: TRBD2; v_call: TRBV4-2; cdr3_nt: TGTGCCAGCAGCCTGAACTCCGGGACTATCGAAGAGACCCAGTACTTC; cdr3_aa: CASSLNSGTIEETQYF
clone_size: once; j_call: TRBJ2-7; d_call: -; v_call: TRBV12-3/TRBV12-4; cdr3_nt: TGTGCCAGCAGTTTGGCAGGGCCCTACGAGCAGTACTTC; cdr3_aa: CASSLAGPYEQYF
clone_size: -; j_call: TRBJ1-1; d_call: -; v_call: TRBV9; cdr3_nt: TGTGCCAGCAGCGTAGAGGCGGTGAAGGCGACTGAAGCTTTCTTT; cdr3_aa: CASSVEAVKATEAFF
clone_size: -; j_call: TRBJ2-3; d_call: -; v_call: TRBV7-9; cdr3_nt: TGTGCCAGCAGCTTAGTCTTTTTAGGGGGCACAGATACGCAGTATTTT; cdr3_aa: CASSLVFLGGTDTQYF
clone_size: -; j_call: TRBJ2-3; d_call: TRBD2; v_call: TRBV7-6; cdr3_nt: TGTGCCAGCAGCTTAGTAGCAGGGTCGACTAGCGGGGCCCCTCAAGATACGCAGTATTTT; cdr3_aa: CASSLVAGSTSGAPQDTQYF
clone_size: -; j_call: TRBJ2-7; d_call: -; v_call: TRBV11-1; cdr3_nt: TGTGCCAGCAGCCTCGACAGCGCGTCCTACGAGCAGTACTTC; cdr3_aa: CASSLDSASYEQYF
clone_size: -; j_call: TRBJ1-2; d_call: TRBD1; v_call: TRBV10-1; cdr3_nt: TGCGCCAGCAACACAGGGGCATCATTTCAAGGCTACACCTTC; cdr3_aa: CASNTGASFQGYTF
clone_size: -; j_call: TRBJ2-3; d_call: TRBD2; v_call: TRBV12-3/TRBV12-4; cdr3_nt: TGTGCCAGCAGAACCACAGCGGGAATTGTGCAGTATTTT; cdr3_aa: CASRTTAGIVQYF
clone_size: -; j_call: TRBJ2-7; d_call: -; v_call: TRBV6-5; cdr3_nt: TGTGCCAGCAGTTACTCGCACGGGGGATCCTACGAGCAGTACTTC; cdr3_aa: CASSYSHGGSYEQYF
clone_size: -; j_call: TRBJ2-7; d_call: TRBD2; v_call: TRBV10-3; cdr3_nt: TGTGCCATCAGTTCACTAGCGGGGGACTACGAGCAGTACTTC; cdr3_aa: CAISSLAGDYEQYF
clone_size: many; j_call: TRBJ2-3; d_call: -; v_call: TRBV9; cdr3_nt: TGTGCCAGCAGCGTATCGGGCGGGGTTGTCACAGATACGCAGTATTTT; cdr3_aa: CASSVSGGVVTDTQYF
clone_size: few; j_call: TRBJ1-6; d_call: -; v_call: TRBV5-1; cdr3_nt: TGCGCCAGCAGCTTGACGGTCAATTCACCCCTCCACTTT; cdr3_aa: CASSLTVNSPLHF
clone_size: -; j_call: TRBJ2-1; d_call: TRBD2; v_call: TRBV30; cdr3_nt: TGTGCCTGGACTAGCGGGGGCCACTACAATGAGCAGTTCTTC; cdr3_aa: CAWTSGGHYNEQFF
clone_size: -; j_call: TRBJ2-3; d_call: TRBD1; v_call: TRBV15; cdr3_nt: TGTGCCACCAGCAGAGGGGACAGTTTCAGCACAGATACGCAGTATTTT; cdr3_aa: CATSRGDSFSTDTQYF
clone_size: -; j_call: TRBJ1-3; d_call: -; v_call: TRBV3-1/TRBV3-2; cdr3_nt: TGTGCCAGCAGCCTGGCGGGAGGGGGTAGCTCTGGAAACACCATATATTTT; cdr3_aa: CASSLAGGGSSGNTIYF
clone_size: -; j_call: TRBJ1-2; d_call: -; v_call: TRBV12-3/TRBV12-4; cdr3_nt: TGTGCCAGCAGCAACACCGACTATGGCTACACCTTC; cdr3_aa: CASSNTDYGYTF
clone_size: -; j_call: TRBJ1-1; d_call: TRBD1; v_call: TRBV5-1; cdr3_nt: TGCGCCAGCAGCTTGGCGGACAGGGGGCGCATGAACACTGAAGCTTTCTTT; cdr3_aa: CASSLADRGRMNTEAFF
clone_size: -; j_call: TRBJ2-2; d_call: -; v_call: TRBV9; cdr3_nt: TGTGCCAGCAGCGACCTAGGTAACACCGGGGAGCTGTTTTTT; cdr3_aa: CASSDLGNTGELFF
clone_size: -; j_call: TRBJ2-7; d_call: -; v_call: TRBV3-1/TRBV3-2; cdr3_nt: TGTGCCAGCAGCTCCACTTACGAGCAGTACTTC; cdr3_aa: CASSSTYEQYF
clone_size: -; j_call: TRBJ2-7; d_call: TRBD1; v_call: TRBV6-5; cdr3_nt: TGTGCCAGCAGTCCCTCGACAGGGGGCCTCGAGCAGTACTTC; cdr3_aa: CASSPSTGGLEQYF
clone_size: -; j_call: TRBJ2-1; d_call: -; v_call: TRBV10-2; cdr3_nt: TGCGCCAGCAGTGAGTCCGGGTCTAGTAGGCAGTTCTTC; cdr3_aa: CASSESGSSRQFF
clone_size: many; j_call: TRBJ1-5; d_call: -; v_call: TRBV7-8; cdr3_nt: TGTGCCAGCAGCTTAGCGCCCGGGGTTCGCCAGCCCCAGCATTTT; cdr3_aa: CASSLAPGVRQPQHF
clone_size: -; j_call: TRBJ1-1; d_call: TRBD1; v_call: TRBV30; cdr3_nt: TGTGCCTGGAGTGTACGTGCGGACAGGTCGTCAGCTTTCTTT; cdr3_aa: CAWSVRADRSSAFF
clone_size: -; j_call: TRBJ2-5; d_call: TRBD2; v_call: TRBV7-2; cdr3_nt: TGTGCCAGCAGCTTTATCAGCGGGGGGGAGACCCAGTACTTC; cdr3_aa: CASSFISGGETQYF
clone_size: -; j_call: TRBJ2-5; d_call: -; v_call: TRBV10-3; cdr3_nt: TGTGCCATCAGCCGAGCGGAGGGTGAGACCCAGTACTTC; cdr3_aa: CAISRAEGETQYF
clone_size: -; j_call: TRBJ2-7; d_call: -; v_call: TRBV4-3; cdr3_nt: TGCGCCAGCAGCCAAGGAACCGCAGGGGTCGACGAGCAGTACTTC; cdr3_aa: CASSQGTAGVDEQYF